In this sample, the clone carrying this T cell receptor beta chain turned up once. Antigen specificity is unknown. This record comes from a study of T cells in tuberculosis. The J segment lost 3 bases and the V segment lost 0 bases, leaving 9 bases of the junction unmatched. This CDR3 is 18 amino acids long. Looked up from germline, CDR1 is LGHNA and CDR2 is YSLEER. Broader study findings: Shorter CDR3-alpha in active tuberculosis partly drove smaller distances.

This table comes from immunoSEQ multiplex PCR, and its TCRdb copy is limited to in-frame clones, with some not included. Among 35,000 to 55,000 clones listed, 94% were seen once. On average around 100,000 T cells per donor were immunosequenced. The J gene is TRBJ1-5, the V gene TRBV4-3; 9 nucleotides align to TRBD1. This sequence originates from a donor aged 10-30 years with latent tuberculosis or without tuberculosis infection. Some clones in this sample may be carry-over from other donors' samples. Sequenced: PBMCs. The CDR3 DNA reads TGCGCCAGCAGCCAAGACGTTCCGGGACAGGGCAACAATCAGCCCCAGCATTTT. Translated, it gives CASSQDVPGQGNNQPQHF.